The present entry profiles one T cell receptor beta chain with its context. No antigen is known for it. No much larger clone exists at a distance of one base, and base qualities are not known. The time point label for this specimen denotes: baseline before first vaccination. Vaccinee samples were obtained from the UK trials COV001 and COV002, which included a single-blind randomized controlled phase 2/3 trial of AZD1222 (ChAdOx1 nCoV-19) in healthy adults. Trial participant PBMC samples were collected at day 0 and day 28 after the second dose for TCRbeta chain sequencing. The source of the sample is a study of T cell responses to AZD1222 COVID-19 vaccine (dated by TCRdb to the early 2020s). As for the study more broadly: AZD1222 recipients whose second dose came at about 4 weeks and those whose second dose came at about 12 weeks were combined into one group, since spike-specific TCR depth and breadth did not differ between the two schedules. TCR sequencing covered fewer than 250 trial participants: about 210 given two doses of AZD1222 and 26 given two doses of MenACWY control vaccine. Trial participants were enrolled into age subgroups of 18-55, 56-69 and 70-plus years, which contained roughly 150, 30 and 60 TCR-sequenced participants, respectively. Study-wide conclusions, independent of this receptor: Because no day 14 peak-response samples were available, the repertoires could be characterized only after the peak T cell response. Nearly half of unique spike-specific TCRs reportedly recognized epitopes outside regions mutated in the B.1.351 and B.1.1.7 variants. The whole spike protein was spanned by vaccine-associated CD4 TCRs, and dominant responses were seen in regions 160-218 and 743-854. Most participants were white British and females outnumbered males, and the authors suggested that clonal diversity may have been underestimated. After two AZD1222 doses, spike-specific TCR breadth and depth were significantly higher than at day 0 and than in MenACWY recipients. Conclusions about previously exposed vaccinees were limited because only 6 or 7 AZD1222 recipients were SARS-CoV-2 seropositive at baseline. In the small 56-69-year group, the increase in depth fell short of significance, most likely because of low power.

The CDR3 regions of human TCRbeta chains were subjected to immunosequencing. As for the authors' bioinformatics: Repertoire TCRs were matched against a reference library of SARS-CoV-2-specific TCRs generated with the MIRA antigen-specificity platform. Breadth was defined as the fraction of unique TCRs that were SARS-CoV-2-associated. Depth was defined as the fraction of total T cells that were SARS-CoV-2-associated. Using the MIRA data, each spike-specific TCR was assigned both to the spike region to which the TCR was reactive and to a CD4 or CD8 class. Log10-transformed breadth and depth values were compared by one-way ANOVA with Sidak's multiple comparisons tests. This immuneACCESS table, as held by TCRdb, lists in-frame sequences with V and J called but not all clones. Of the missing ones, under half trace to an unresolved V gene in checked studies; the others have no known cause. V, J and clone size reflect that table, while D and trimming were determined from the DNA. This sample gives 150,000 to 200,000 clones in total; about 92% of them show up just once. The ten largest make up less than 1.5% of the sample.

This specimen was peripheral blood, taken on day 0 of AZD1222 vaccination. This receptor was taken from an adult in good health.

The DNA reads as follows: TGTGCCTGGAGTAGAACAAGCTACGAGCAGTACTTC. Translation gives CAWSRTSYEQYF. Recombination linked TRBV30 to TRBJ2-7; the D gene cannot be named for sure. V loses 2 bases, J loses 3 bases, and the germline ends lie 8 bases apart. Sequences GTSNPN (CDR1) and SVGIG (CDR2) are obtained from the germline V gene (reference sequence). Inclusive of the bounding cysteine and phenylalanine, the CDR3 is 12 residues long. Only the CDR3 DNA stays, 36 bases, in frame from base 1.